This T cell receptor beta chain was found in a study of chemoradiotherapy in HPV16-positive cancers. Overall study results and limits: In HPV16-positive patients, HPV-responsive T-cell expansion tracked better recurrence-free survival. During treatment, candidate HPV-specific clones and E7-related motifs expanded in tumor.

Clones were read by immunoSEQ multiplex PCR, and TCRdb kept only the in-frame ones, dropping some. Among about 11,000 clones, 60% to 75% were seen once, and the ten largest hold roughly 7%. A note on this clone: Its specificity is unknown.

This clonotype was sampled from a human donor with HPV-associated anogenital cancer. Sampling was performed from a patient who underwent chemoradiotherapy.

CDR3 DNA sequence: TGCAGTGCTAGGGAAAATGAGCAGTTCTTC. The encoded protein is CSARENEQFF. The chain is built from TRBV20-1 and TRBJ2-1; D ambiguous. The CDR3 has 10 residues. V lost 3 bases to trimming and J lost 7 bases, with 4 bases between them. Germline lookup yields CDR1 DFQATT and CDR2 SNEGSKA (reference sequence).